The 17 T cell receptor beta chains presented below share a single source sample, sequenced in a study of shared clonotypes between healthy human individuals. TCRdb keeps only in-frame clones here, not all; method: immunoSEQ multiplex PCR. The repertoire holds some 2,000,000 clones, with 90% to 96% as singletons. Sequenced: naive CD4+ T cells sorted from blood. Subset noted: CD45RA+ positively selected. The origin of the receptors is a man between 18 and 29 years old in good health.

The chain uses TRBV5-1 and TRBJ1-1; 7 bases are shared with TRBD1. This CDR3 has 15 amino acids. Germline V lookup: CDR1 SGHRS, CDR2 YFSETQ. Trimming took 4 bases from V and 8 from J; bases not matched to a gene: 14. The CDR3 nucleotides read TGCGCCAGCAGCCCGGAAGGGGGCAGCGGGACCGAAGCTTTCTTT. Residues: CASSPEGGSGTEAFF.

A word on this clone: Other DNA sequences within the sample encode an identical CDR3. This chain uses TRBV18 with TRBJ2-5; D is perhaps TRBD1 (5 bases). Germline V gene sequence: CDR1 KGHSH, CDR2 LQKENI. V lost 4 bases and J lost 2, with 8 bases in between. This CDR3 has 13 residues. The DNA for the CDR3 is TGTGCCAGCTCACGAGGACAACAAGAGACCCAGTACTTC. As protein: CASSRGQQETQYF.

V and J are TRBV2 and TRBJ2-2; D unresolved. The CDR3 loop spans 16 amino acids. Germline-derived CDR1 and CDR2 are SNHLY and FYNNEI. V lost 8 bases, J lost 0 bases, and 16 bases lay in between. CDR3: CASGTAQIANTGELFF. As DNA, the CDR3 is TGTGCCAGCGGAACAGCGCAGATCGCGAACACCGGGGAGCTGTTTTTT.

This CDR3 reads CASSLGHQETQYF. In DNA form, the CDR3 reads TGTGCCAGCAGCTTAGGGCACCAAGAGACCCAGTACTTC. The chain uses TRBV11-2 and TRBJ2-5; no firm D call. From germline, CDR1 is SGHAT and CDR2 FQNNGV. The CDR3 has 13 amino acids. V gave up 1 base and J gave up 0 bases, with 3 bases separating them.

This rearrangement joins TRBV19 to TRBJ1-5, with unresolved D. Germline-derived CDR1 and CDR2 are LNHDA and SQIVND (reference sequence). CDR3 size: 13 residues. This CDR3 is CGSQENANQPQHF. CDR3 DNA: TGTGGGTCCCAGGAAAACGCTAATCAGCCCCAGCATTTT. The whole variable domain, remainder taken from reference TRBV19 and TRBJ1-5, is DGGITQSPKYLFRKEGQNVTLSCEQNLNHDAMYWYRQDPGQGLRLIYYSQIVNDFQKGDIAEGYSVSREKKESFPLTVTSAQKNPTAFYLCGSQENANQPQHFGDGTRLSIL.

The rearrangement links TRBV6-5 to TRBJ2-2, with D hard to call. CDR1 is MNHEY and CDR2 is SVGAGI in the germline V gene. Trimming took off 2 bases at V and 3 bases at J, with 10 bases between the two ends. This CDR3 has 15 amino acids. The CDR3 DNA follows: TGTGCCAGCAGTTACGCTTGGAGCGACACCGGGGAGCTGTTTTTT. As protein: CASSYAWSDTGELFF.

The gene calls are TRBV18 and TRBJ1-1, with D unresolved. Germline CDR1 is KGHSH and CDR2 is LQKENI. Trimming stripped 3 bases from V and 0 bases from J, with 8 bases between. The length of the CDR3 is 14 residues. The CDR3: CASSPTNMNTEAFF. CDR3 nucleotides: TGTGCCAGCTCACCGACGAATATGAACACTGAAGCTTTCTTT.

The rearrangement joins TRBV6-5 to TRBJ2-1, with D maybe TRBD2 (7 bases). The CDR3 sequence is 14 residues long. Germline CDR1 reads MNHEY; CDR2 reads SVGAGI. The V gene lost 0 bases and the J gene lost 6 bases, with 9 bases spanning the gap. The CDR3 spells CASSYSRGGNEQFF. CDR3 nucleotides: TGTGCCAGCAGTTACTCGAGGGGGGGCAATGAGCAGTTCTTC.

The rearrangement uses TRBV7-2 and TRBJ1-1; 7 nucleotides match TRBD1. The germline CDR1 and CDR2 sequences are SGHTA and FQGNSA. V lost 2 bases, J lost 0 bases, and 3 bases stayed unmatched. This CDR3 is 15 amino acids long. The CDR3 region has the DNA TGTGCCAGCAGCTTACAGGGGGGGATGAACACTGAAGCTTTCTTT. Encoded protein: CASSLQGGMNTEAFF.

The rearrangement joins TRBV19 to TRBJ2-3; the D is unclear. Germline lookup yields CDR1 LNHDA and CDR2 SQIVND (reference sequence). This CDR3 is 12 amino acids long. Between the trimmed V and J ends, which lost 1 base and 6 bases, there was a span of 5 bases. The CDR3 nucleotides read TGTGCCAGTAGTATAGCGTCGGATACGCAGTATTTT. It codes for CASSIASDTQYF.

The chain recombines TRBV21-1 with TRBJ2-7. TRBV21-1 is a documented pseudogene. The CDR3 contains 15 residues. The DNA for the CDR3 is TGTGCCAGCGTTCCGGGGGCGGGCGCCTCCTACGAGCAGTACTTC. It yields the protein CASVPGAGASYEQYF.

The chain's CDR3 is CASSLGDRSYEQYF. The CDR3 nucleotides are TGTGCCAGCAGCTTAGGAGACCGCTCCTACGAGCAGTACTTC. The chain recombines TRBV11-3 with TRBJ2-7; D remains ambiguous. CDR1 and CDR2 (germline): SGHNT, YENEEA. The CDR3 consists of 14 residues. V gave up 1 base and J gave up 0 bases, with 7 bases separating them. Full variable domain (outside the CDR3, taken from reference TRBV11-3 and TRBJ2-7): EAGVVQSPRYKIIEKKQPVAFWCNPISGHNTLYWYLQNLGQGPELLIRYENEEAVDDSQLPKDRFSAERLKGVDSTLKIQPAELGDSAVYLCASSLGDRSYEQYFGPGTRLTVT.

CDR3 region: CASSKAIPPWGYTF. The CDR3 DNA follows: TGTGCCAGCAGCAAAGCGATCCCACCGTGGGGCTACACCTTC. The V gene is TRBV21-1, the J gene TRBJ1-2. TRBV21-1 is a recognized pseudogene. CDR3 size: 14 residues.

The chain carries TRBV5-8 and TRBJ1-2; no definite D call. The ends were cut back, 0 bases at V and 4 bases at J, with 7 bases in the middle. Germline values: CDR1 SGHTS, CDR2 YDEGEE. The CDR3 has 13 residues. The CDR3 sequence: CASSLVGGYGYTF. Here the CDR3 DNA reads TGTGCCAGCAGCTTGGTGGGAGGCTATGGCTACACCTTC.

This rearrangement joins TRBV6-5 to TRBJ1-2; TRBD1 agrees at 7 bases. Germline V CDR1 and CDR2: MNHEY, SVGAGI. The trim removed 0 bases at V and 4 bases at J, leaving 8 bases unmatched. The length of the CDR3 is 16 residues. CDR3 in DNA: TGTGCCAGCAGTTACTCTGGGACAGAAAACGGCTATGGCTACACCTTC. It translates to CASSYSGTENGYGYTF.

The V gene is TRBV6-6, the J gene TRBJ2-7; the match to TRBD1 covers 8 bases. The CDR3 loop spans 15 amino acids. V lost 7 bases to trimming and J lost 2 bases; unmatched junction nucleotides: 10. The germline V gene has CDR1 MNHNY and CDR2 SVGAGI (reference sequence). The CDR3 DNA reads TGTGCCAGCACCCCCTGGGACAGGCAGACCTACGAGCAGTACTTC. Its translation is CASTPWDRQTYEQYF.

This clone occurred once. The sample carries other DNA sequences with the same CDR3. V is TRBV11-2 and J is TRBJ2-7, with 9 bases matching TRBD2. CDR1 is SGHAT, CDR2 FQNNGV, per germline. Losses at the gene ends were 5 bases for V and 0 bases for J; bases not matched to a gene: 14. The CDR3 is 18 residues long. The CDR3 protein is CASSLRSLAGAHSYEQYF. The DNA for the CDR3 is TGTGCCAGCAGCCTAAGGTCATTAGCGGGAGCCCACTCCTACGAGCAGTACTTC.